The TCR beta chain under discussion was sequenced for a study of blood T cell repertoires in COVID-19 (dated by TCRdb to about 2020). The study in broad terms: Samples from collaborators originated in the United States, Italy and Spain and spanned both the acute and convalescent phases of COVID-19. The samples were drawn from the first 160 participants of the ongoing ImmuneRACE study and from more than 1,000 subjects provided by 6 global collaborators. Where available, HLA class I and class II types were obtained from metadata supplied by the sample provider rather than from assay-based typing. Subjects who had been exposed to COVID-19, were actively infected with it, or had recovered from it provided the deeply sampled blood TCRbeta repertoires that made up the dataset. A freely available public database, intended as a resource for researchers studying the immune response to SARS-CoV-2, is where the repertoires were released. Sample metadata almost always included a de-identified subject ID, COVID-19 status, age in years and sex. The prospective study material was composed of cDNA or gDNA derived from T cells, B-cell-depleted T cells, or PBMCs. Results the study describes overall, beyond this receptor: Clinical and demographic metadata were provided uncurated, with the amount varying by source and participant.

The CDR3 starts with the cysteine, ends with the phenylalanine, and has 14 residues. The CDR3 DNA has 42 bases and is translated from base 1. Via the germline V gene, CDR1 is SGDLS and CDR2 YYNGEE. V loses 4 bases of germline sequence and J loses 0 bases, and the interval between the two ends is 7 bases. As regards this clone: The target of this receptor is not known. It has no much larger one-base neighbor in the sample; base qualities were not kept.

Participants in the prospective study were aged about 18 to 95 years, lived in some 24 United States geographic areas, and enrolled through a virtual design. In the prospective study, cohorts were assigned on the basis of participant-reported clinical history obtained from a screening survey and a study questionnaire. Recovered participants in ImmuneRACE Cohort 3 were defined as having two consecutive negative NP/OP PCR tests, clearance from a healthcare professional, or resolution of symptoms. Each participant in the prospective study had whole blood, serum and a nasopharyngeal or oropharyngeal swab collected by mobile phlebotomists. Prospective study participants could optionally give additional blood draws and questionnaires over a roughly 2-month period. Before DNA extraction, prospective study blood samples were shipped either frozen or at room temperature. TCRbeta CDR3 regions were amplified from genomic DNA by means of the immunoSEQ Assay, a bias-controlled multiplex PCR. The study's processing was this. The number of nucleated cells in each sample was estimated by amplification of reference gene primers within the assay. Sequence reads were collapsed and filtered to measure the absolute abundance of every unique TCRbeta CDR3 rearrangement. For each sample, productive Simpson clonality was calculated as the square root of Simpson's diversity index across productive rearrangements. In its TCRdb copy, this immuneACCESS table keeps in-frame sequences only and misses some clones. Where compared with another copy, unresolved V genes explain less than half of these, and the others have no known cause. That table supplies the V and J calls and clone size; D and trimming were determined from the DNA. Recorded for this sample are about 120,000 clones; 65% to 85% of them occurred a single time. The top ten clonotypes cover approximately 3.9% of the sample.

The material sequenced was PBMCs or T cells enriched from blood (not recorded which). Recombination joined TRBV9 with TRBJ1-4; confidence is insufficient to name the D gene. The receptor comes from a woman aged 25 to 45 who had recovered from COVID-19. The CDR3 sequence is CASSLLATNEKLFF. In nucleotide form, the sequence is TGTGCCAGCAGCTTGCTAGCAACTAATGAAAAACTGTTTTTT.